The 28 T cell receptor beta chains presented below share a single source sample, sequenced in a study of T-cell reconstitution after alpha-beta-depleted transplantation in children. This sample's TCRbeta library carried unique molecular identifier barcodes. Each CDR3 protein gets one entry after TCRdb re-called the PCR reads with MiXCR. The sample carries 490,000 or so distinct CDR3 sequences, approximately 12% recorded once. The starting material was PBMCs from the stem cell graft donor, obtained from the stem cell graft. The receptors were sampled from a human donor who donated a stem cell graft to a child with combined immunodeficiency.

The chain carries TRBV6-1 and TRBJ2-3; 10 bases are a match to TRBD2. With V trimmed by 6 bases and J by 4 bases, 7 bases remained unmatched. The CDR3 spans 15 residues. The V gene's germline CDR1 is MNHNS and CDR2 SASEGT. DNA of the CDR3: TGTGCCAGCAGACGAGCCGGGACTAGCGCAGATACGCAGTATTTT. Amino acid sequence: CASRRAGTSADTQYF.

The rearrangement joins TRBV5-1 to TRBJ2-1, with D possibly matching TRBD2 (6 bases). The ends were cut back, 3 bases at V and 4 bases at J, with 14 bases in the middle. The CDR3 covers 15 residues. CDR1 is SGHRS, CDR2 YFSETQ, per germline. The CDR3 loop is CASSYSGNRYNEQFF. CDR3 bases: TGCGCCAGCAGCTATAGCGGAAACCGATACAATGAGCAGTTCTTC.

This clonotype was recorded at least ten times. The genes are TRBV20-1 and TRBJ2-7, with D tentatively TRBD2 (6 bases). Trimming shortened V by 3 bases and J by 5 bases, and 20 bases separated the two germline ends. The germline V gene encodes CDR1 DFQATT and CDR2 SNEGSKA (reference sequence). The CDR3 consists of 15 residues. The CDR3 DNA is TGCAGTGCTAGTTCCCTCCTGGAGGGGACCCACGAGCAGTACTTC. It encodes CSASSLLEGTHEQYF.

The V call is TRBV12-3 or TRBV12-4, the J call TRBJ2-7, with D possibly called TRBD1 or TRBD2 (7 bases each). There are 14 residues in the CDR3. Trimming shortened V by 10 bases and J by 0 bases, and 16 bases separated the two germline ends. CDR3 region: CATRRGGSSYEQYF. CDR3 DNA sequence: TGTGCCACCCGCAGGGGGGGGAGCTCCTACGAGCAGTACTTC.

This clonotype was seen only a few times. Written as DNA, the CDR3 is TGTGCCAGCAGCCCTACGATCACCGGGGAGCTGTTTTTT. Its translation is CASSPTITGELFF. V usage is TRBV7-8 and J usage is TRBJ2-2; D call uncertain. This CDR3 contains 13 residues. Germline V gene data show CDR1 as SGHVS and CDR2 as FQNEAQ. The V gene lost 5 bases and the J gene lost 4 bases, with 8 bases spanning the gap.

As regards this clonotype: The junction does not match germline at one end; this may be a read error. The genes are TRBV11-2 and TRBJ2-5, with 8 nucleotides matching TRBD1. The V gene's germline CDR1 is SGHAT and CDR2 FQNNGV. This CDR3 has 19 residues. The CDR3 protein is CASSLDHLVQGVLQGTQYF. CDR3 in DNA: TGTGCCAGCAGCTTAGATCATCTCGTACAGGGGGTACTACAAGGGACCCAGTACTTC. The variable domain in full, completed from reference TRBV11-2 and TRBJ2-5, reads EAGVAQSPRYKIIEKRQSVAFWCNPISGHATLYWYQQILGQGPKLLIQFQNNGVVDDSQLPKDRFSAERLKGVDSTLKIQPAKLEDSAVYLCASSLDHLVQGVLQGTQYFGPGTRLLVL.

The chain employs TRBV29-1 and TRBJ1-1, with D perhaps matching TRBD1 (6 bases). There are 12 residues in the CDR3. Trimming removed 7 bases from V and 3 bases from J, with 12 bases in between. Germline CDR1 is SQVTM and CDR2 is ANQGSEA. The CDR3 sequence is CSAMDRDTEAFF. CDR3 nucleotide sequence: TGCAGCGCCATGGACAGAGACACTGAAGCTTTCTTT.

This clonotype was seen repeatedly, ten times or more. This chain connects TRBV9 to TRBJ1-5, with D hard to call. V was clipped by 3 bases and J by 9 bases, with 10 bases between them. Germline CDR1 SGDLS, CDR2 YYNGEE. The CDR3 totals 12 residues. The CDR3 loop reads CASSEESGPQHF. CDR3 nucleotides: TGTGCCAGCAGCGAGGAGAGCGGGCCCCAGCATTTT.

This clonotype was observed a few times. The rearrangement links TRBV5-1 to TRBJ2-1; D is undetermined. Per germline, CDR1 SGHRS and CDR2 YFSETQ. The V end lost 7 bases, the J end lost 10 bases, and 18 bases lay between the germline ends. This CDR3 region has 13 residues. CDR3 sequence (DNA): TGCGCCAGCCGCCCCTCCACCTTAGGAGAGCAGTTCTTC. Translation: CASRPSTLGEQFF.

The sample holds a few counts of this clonotype. The J gene is TRBJ2-7, the V gene TRBV6-5, with D perhaps matching TRBD1 (5 bases). V lost 1 base, J lost 3 bases, and 10 bases lay in between. The V gene's germline CDR1 is MNHEY and CDR2 SVGAGI. This CDR3 has 14 amino acids. This CDR3 reads CASSYYKGIYEQYF. The CDR3 nucleotides are TGTGCCAGCAGTTACTACAAGGGGATCTACGAGCAGTACTTC.

This clonotype occurred many times. In DNA form, the CDR3 reads TGCAGTGCTAGTATACTAGCGGGGCAAGAGACCCAGTACTTC. This codes for CSASILAGQETQYF. The genes are TRBV20-1 and TRBJ2-5; 10 positions agree with TRBD2. Germline V gene data show CDR1 as DFQATT and CDR2 as SNEGSKA (reference sequence). The CDR3 sequence is 14 residues long. V lost 3 bases, J lost 2 bases, and 3 bases stayed unmatched.

This clonotype was detected a few times. The chain links TRBV6-2 or TRBV6-3 to TRBJ2-7; 7 bases align to TRBD1. This CDR3 has 13 residues. Germline V gives CDR1 MNHEY, CDR2 SVGEGT. Trimming removed 6 bases from V and 5 bases from J; junction bases left unmatched: 7. CDR3 DNA sequence: TGTGCCAGCAGATCGACAGGGACCAACGAGCAGTACTTC. Translated: CASRSTGTNEQYF.

This clonotype was seen a few times. This chain joins TRBV29-1 and TRBJ2-3, with D maybe TRBD1 (6 bases). Germline CDR1 is SQVTM and CDR2 is ANQGSEA. This CDR3 is built from 13 residues. The V end lost 5 bases, the J end lost 2 bases, and 11 bases lay between the germline ends. The CDR3 is CSVLQGDTDTQYF. DNA of the CDR3: TGCAGCGTTTTACAGGGCGACACAGATACGCAGTATTTT.

Ten or more counts support this clonotype. The chain is built from TRBV5-1 and TRBJ2-5; the D is unclear. Germline V gene lookup returns CDR1 SGHRS and CDR2 YFSETQ. V gave up 3 bases and J gave up 0 bases, with 9 bases separating them. The CDR3 has 14 amino acids. The CDR3: CASSSDNYQETQYF. The CDR3 DNA reads as TGCGCCAGCAGCTCCGACAATTACCAAGAGACCCAGTACTTC.

This clonotype has at least ten counts. The rearrangement uses TRBV5-1 and TRBJ2-7; 8 positions match TRBD1. Germline values: CDR1 SGHRS, CDR2 YFSETQ. Losses at the gene ends were 0 bases for V and 1 base for J; bases not matched to a gene: 12. This CDR3 comprises 18 residues. CDR3 amino acids: CASSLVKGTGAGSYEQYF. The CDR3 DNA reads TGCGCCAGCAGCTTGGTCAAGGGGACAGGCGCCGGGTCCTACGAGCAGTACTTC.

The chain uses TRBV10-3 and TRBJ2-5; a possible D gene is TRBD2 (6 bases). V was pared by 0 bases and J by 4 bases, with 9 bases between. This CDR3 is 14 amino acids long. The germline CDR1 and CDR2 sequences are ENHRY and SYGVKD. The CDR3 sequence: CAISESVEGETQYF. The CDR3 DNA follows: TGTGCCATCAGTGAGTCTGTGGAGGGAGAGACCCAGTACTTC.

This chain connects TRBV6-5 to TRBJ2-5; 8 bases are shared with TRBD1. The V gene's germline CDR1 is MNHEY and CDR2 SVGAGI. Trimming at V came to 2 bases and at J to 2 bases, leaving 10 bases not matched to a gene. The CDR3 length is 17 residues. The CDR3 bases are TGTGCCAGCAGTTACGATCGGGCAGGGGGCCTTCAAGAGACCCAGTACTTC. Residues: CASSYDRAGGLQETQYF.

The rearrangement links TRBV7-9 to TRBJ1-1, with D possibly being TRBD1 (5 bases). Trimming took 4 bases from V and 1 from J, leaving 10 bases between them. Germline values: CDR1 SEHNR, CDR2 FQNEAQ (reference sequence). This CDR3 spans 14 amino acids. The CDR3 nucleotides are TGTGCCAGCAGCTACCTAGGGGAGAACACTGAAGCTTTCTTT. Protein: CASSYLGENTEAFF.

This clonotype was recorded many times. This chain uses TRBV7-9 with TRBJ2-7; 7 bases are a match to TRBD1. This CDR3 spans 14 amino acids. Trimming at V came to 6 bases and at J to 0 bases, leaving 5 bases not matched to a gene. The germline V gene has CDR1 SEHNR and CDR2 FQNEAQ (reference sequence). CDR3 nucleotide sequence: TGTGCCAGCAGTTCCCGGGACAGCTCCTACGAGCAGTACTTC. Its protein is CASSSRDSSYEQYF.

At least ten counts were recorded for this clonotype. V gene TRBV4-3 combines with J gene TRBJ2-3; TRBD2 might be the D (6 bases). The V end lost 0 bases, the J end lost 2 bases, and 12 bases lay between the germline ends. The CDR3 runs 16 residues. Germline V lookup: CDR1 LGHNA, CDR2 YSLEER. Here the CDR3 DNA reads TGCGCCAGCAGCCAAGATAAAGGGACTCCCACAGATACGCAGTATTTT. As protein: CASSQDKGTPTDTQYF.

The chain employs TRBV7-2 and TRBJ2-3; TRBD2 agrees at 9 bases. CDR3 length: 15 residues. With V trimmed by 5 bases and J by 9 bases, 12 bases remained unmatched. Germline loops: CDR1 SGHTA, CDR2 FQGNSA. As DNA, the CDR3 is TGTGCCAGCAGCCTAATGAGCGGGGGGATCCACACGCAGTATTTT. It codes for CASSLMSGGIHTQYF. Based on the CDR3 plus reference TRBV7-2 and TRBJ2-3, the full variable domain is GAGVSQSPSNKVTEKGKDVELRCDPISGHTALYWYRQSLGQGLEFLIYFQGNSAPDKSGLPSDRFSAERTGGSVSTLTIQRTQQEDSAVYLCASSLMSGGIHTQYFGPGTRLTVL.

In its sample, this clonotype was seen a few times. The chain is built from TRBV10-3 and TRBJ2-2, with D unresolved. Germline values: CDR1 ENHRY, CDR2 SYGVKD. With 7 bases removed from V and 0 bases from J, the gap between germline ends came to 9 bases. CDR3 length: 14 amino acids. The CDR3 sequence: CAITSSANTGELFF. In nucleotides, the CDR3 is TGTGCCATCACGTCGTCTGCGAACACCGGGGAGCTGTTTTTT.

The rearrangement links TRBV5-6 to TRBJ1-2, with TRBD1 matching over 8 bases. Germline loops: CDR1 SGHDT, CDR2 YYEEEE. The CDR3 runs to 13 residues. Trimming took 6 bases from V and 7 from J; bases not matched to a gene: 8. The CDR3 DNA reads TGTGCCAGCACCATGGCAGGGGGCACTGGCTACACCTTC. Protein product: CASTMAGGTGYTF.

The chain employs TRBV29-1 and TRBJ1-1; no clear D. The germline V gene encodes CDR1 SQVTM and CDR2 ANQGSEA. V lost 0 bases and J lost 1, with 6 bases in between. This CDR3 spans 13 amino acids. The CDR3 region has the DNA TGCAGCGTTGAAGAGATGGGGAACACTGAAGCTTTCTTT. Residues: CSVEEMGNTEAFF.

This clonotype was observed once. The V and J genes are TRBV11-2 and TRBJ2-1; TRBD2 aligns across 9 bases. Losses at the gene ends were 6 bases for V and 8 bases for J; bases not matched to a gene: 14. This CDR3 contains 16 residues. CDR1 and CDR2 from the germline V gene are SGHAT and FQNNGV. The CDR3 DNA reads TGTGCCAGCAGAGGAGGGGGCGGGGGGGCCATAGATGAGCAGTTCTTC. It is translated as CASRGGGGGAIDEQFF. The entire variable domain, with the rest obtained from reference TRBV11-2 and TRBJ2-1, is as follows: EAGVAQSPRYKIIEKRQSVAFWCNPISGHATLYWYQQILGQGPKLLIQFQNNGVVDDSQLPKDRFSAERLKGVDSTLKIQPAKLEDSAVYLCASRGGGGGAIDEQFFGPGTRLTVL.

This clonotype was observed a few times. The V gene is TRBV5-1, the J gene TRBJ2-5; 8 nucleotides line up with TRBD1. The CDR3 runs to 15 residues. Germline values: CDR1 SGHRS, CDR2 YFSETQ. V was pared by 4 bases and J by 2 bases, with 7 bases of the junction left unmatched. CDR3 sequence (DNA): TGCGCCAGCAGCACGGGGACAGGACAACAAGAGACCCAGTACTTC. This gives the protein CASSTGTGQQETQYF.

The chain uses TRBV3-1 and TRBJ2-7; no clear D. V was pared by 0 bases and J by 0 bases, with 9 bases between. CDR1 LGHDT and CDR2 YNNKEL come from the germline V gene (reference sequence). The CDR3 totals 15 residues. The CDR3 loop is CASSQDVGSSYEQYF. The CDR3 bases are TGTGCCAGCAGCCAAGATGTCGGGTCCTCCTACGAGCAGTACTTC.

This clonotype has only a few counts. The rearrangement links TRBV6-1 to TRBJ2-3; 8 bases map to TRBD2. V shed 2 bases and J 3 bases; nucleotides not matched to a gene: 13. The CDR3 totals 18 residues. Per the germline V gene, CDR1 is MNHNS and CDR2 is SASEGT. CDR3: CASSELLFRGGMTDTQYF. The CDR3 coding sequence is TGTGCCAGCAGTGAACTCCTTTTTCGGGGGGGCATGACAGATACGCAGTATTTT.